This entry lists 27 T cell receptor beta chains sequenced from one sample in a study of cytomegalovirus exposure and HLA in healthy donors. Primers for the PCR totalled 60 Vbeta and 13 Jbeta. Using immunoSEQ multiplex PCR, the repertoire was profiled, and TCRdb retains in-frame clones only, with some absent. This table holds approximately 110,000 clones, roughly four fifths found once. The sample consisted of PBMCs. These receptors were obtained from a woman aged 50 to 60 in good health and CMV-seropositive.

V and J are TRBV6-5 and TRBJ2-2; TRBD1 matches at 9 bases. Trimming cost V 4 bases and J 5 bases; bases outside gene matches: 8. This CDR3 has 16 residues. Germline CDR1 and CDR2: MNHEY and SVGAGI. In DNA, the CDR3 is TGTGCCAGCAGTTCGCCGGGACAGGGTTGGACCGGGGAGCTGTTTTTT. Amino acids: CASSSPGQGWTGELFF.

This chain joins TRBV19 and TRBJ2-1; D is possibly TRBD2 (5 bases). The V gene lost 4 bases and the J gene lost 0 bases, with 10 bases spanning the gap. The germline V gene has CDR1 LNHDA and CDR2 SQIVND (reference sequence). The CDR3 extends over 15 amino acids. CDR3 loop: CASSTGVSSYNEQFF. CDR3 DNA sequence: TGTGCCAGTAGTACCGGGGTTAGCTCCTACAATGAGCAGTTCTTC.

The CDR3 bases are TGTGCCAGCAGTGGTCGGGGACAGGGGGATTCTGGAAACACCATATATTTT. It is translated as CASSGRGQGDSGNTIYF. This chain joins TRBV7-9 and TRBJ1-3, with 11 bases identical to TRBD1. This CDR3 is 17 amino acids long. Germline V gene data show CDR1 as SEHNR and CDR2 as FQNEAQ (reference sequence). V dropped 6 bases and J dropped 1; count of bases not matched to a gene: 8.

CDR3 nucleotide sequence: TGTGCCAGCAGCTTAGGGGGCGGGGGGTTGGAGACCCAGTACTTC. Amino acid sequence: CASSLGGGGLETQYF. The V gene is TRBV7-6, the J gene TRBJ2-5, with 8 nucleotides matching TRBD2. Trimming at V came to 1 base and at J to 5 bases, leaving 6 bases not matched to a gene. The CDR3 has 15 residues. Germline loops: CDR1 SGHVS, CDR2 FNYEAQ.

The chain has TRBV27 and TRBJ2-3; TRBD1 is a possible D gene (5 bases). V was shortened by 8 bases and J by 6 bases, with 18 bases between the two germline ends. The CDR3 runs 14 residues. Per germline, CDR1 MNHEY and CDR2 SMNVEV (reference sequence). DNA of the CDR3: TGTGCCAGCTCTAGGGAAATGGGGCGGGATACGCAGTATTTT. It is translated as CASSREMGRDTQYF.

This clone was observed a handful of times. The chain couples TRBV4-3 to TRBJ2-1; TRBD1 agrees at 10 bases. V shed 4 bases and J 6 bases; nucleotides not matched to a gene: 6. CDR1 is LGHNA, CDR2 YSLEER, per germline. This CDR3 comprises 15 residues. CDR3 sequence reads: CASSRGQGVVNEQFF. The DNA of the CDR3 is TGCGCCAGCAGCCGAGGACAGGGGGTTGTCAATGAGCAGTTCTTC.

This clone was recorded only once. The chain is built from TRBV7-2 and TRBJ2-1; the D gene is possibly TRBD1 (6 bases). The CDR3 sequence is 15 residues long. V lost 3 bases and J lost 4, with 13 bases in between. CDR1 is SGHTA, CDR2 FQGNSA, per germline. This CDR3 reads CASSFGTLQYNEQFF. CDR3 nucleotide sequence: TGTGCCAGCAGCTTCGGGACACTACAATACAATGAGCAGTTCTTC. Combining the CDR3 with reference TRBV7-2 and TRBJ2-1 gives the whole variable domain GAGVSQSPSNKVTEKGKDVELRCDPISGHTALYWYRQSLGQGLEFLIYFQGNSAPDKSGLPSDRFSAERTGGSVSTLTIQRTQQEDSAVYLCASSFGTLQYNEQFFGPGTRLTVL.

The chain recombines TRBV15 with TRBJ2-5, with 10 nucleotides matching TRBD2. The CDR3 consists of 17 residues. CDR1 and CDR2 from the germline V gene are LNHNV and YYDKDF (reference sequence). Trimming at V came to 0 bases and at J to 4 bases, leaving 8 bases not matched to a gene. CDR3: CATSRDWSSGGGETQYF. The CDR3 region has the DNA TGTGCCACCAGCAGAGATTGGTCTAGCGGGGGCGGAGAGACCCAGTACTTC.

CDR3 protein: CSVPGQNAVTQYF. The CDR3 nucleotides read TGCAGCGTGCCGGGACAAAACGCAGTTACGCAGTATTTT. The chain employs TRBV29-1 and TRBJ2-3; D is possibly TRBD1 (6 bases). The ends were cut back, 6 bases at V and 8 bases at J, with 18 bases in the middle. CDR1 SQVTM and CDR2 ANQGSEA come from the germline V gene. The CDR3 totals 13 residues.

The chain joins TRBV5-1 to TRBJ2-7; 8 bases match TRBD1. Germline lookup yields CDR1 SGHRS and CDR2 YFSETQ. The CDR3 loop spans 12 amino acids. V dropped 5 bases and J dropped 3; count of bases not matched to a gene: 1. In nucleotides, the CDR3 is TGCGCCAGCAGGGGACAGGACTACGAGCAGTACTTC. Amino acid sequence: CASRGQDYEQYF. The entire variable domain, with the rest obtained from reference TRBV5-1 and TRBJ2-7, is as follows: KAGVTQTPRYLIKTRGQQVTLSCSPISGHRSVSWYQQTPGQGLQFLFEYFSETQRNKGNFPGRFSGRQFSNSRSEMNVSTLELGDSALYLCASRGQDYEQYFGPGTRLTVT.

The gene calls are TRBV2 and TRBJ1-5; TRBD1 matches 9 bases. The V gene end was trimmed by 3 bases and the J gene end by 5 bases; junction bases not matched to a gene: 2. The CDR3 runs to 14 residues. CDR1 and CDR2 from the germline V gene are SNHLY and FYNNEI. DNA for the CDR3: TGTGCCAGCAGTGAGTACAGGGGGCATCAGCCCCAGCATTTT. Translation: CASSEYRGHQPQHF.

The chain has TRBV7-9 and TRBJ1-1; 8 bases fit TRBD1. There are 13 residues in the CDR3. Germline assignment: CDR1 SEHNR and CDR2 FQNEAQ (reference sequence). V was pared by 7 bases and J by 4 bases, with 5 bases of the junction left unmatched. The CDR3 sequence is CASILTGGTEAFF. CDR3 sequence (DNA): TGTGCCAGCATCCTAACAGGGGGCACTGAAGCTTTCTTT. Full variable domain (rest looked up from reference TRBV7-9 and TRBJ1-1): DTGVSQNPRHKITKRGQNVTFRCDPISEHNRLYWYRQTLGQGPEFLTYFQNEAQLEKSRLLSDRFSAERPKGSFSTLEIQRTEQGDSAMYLCASILTGGTEAFFGQGTRLTVV.

This chain joins TRBV10-2 and TRBJ2-5; 10 bases fit TRBD2. TRBJ2-7 explains the end of the DNA better; the J call may be wrong. Germline CDR1 and CDR2: WSHSY and SAAADI. This CDR3 has 15 amino acids. DNA of the CDR3: TGCGCCAGCAGGGTGACTAGCGGGCCCTCCTACGAGCAGTACTTC. It codes for CASRVTSGPSYEQYF.

This chain connects TRBV7-9 to TRBJ2-7; 11 bases fit TRBD2. CDR3 length: 17 amino acids. The V segment lost 1 base and the J segment 6 bases; nucleotides outside the gene matches: 11. Germline CDR1 SEHNR, CDR2 FQNEAQ (reference sequence). The CDR3: CASSLGASGTSGGEQYF. Here the CDR3 DNA reads TGTGCCAGCAGCTTAGGGGCCTCCGGGACTAGCGGAGGCGAGCAGTACTTC.

There are a few counts of this clone. The V and J genes are TRBV9 and TRBJ2-7; possible D gene TRBD2, 6 bases. CDR3 size: 14 residues. From germline, CDR1 is SGDLS and CDR2 YYNGEE. V was trimmed by 3 bases and J by 2 bases, leaving 12 bases between them. The CDR3 nucleotides read TGTGCCAGCAGCGGGGGGGAGTCTGCCTACGAGCAGTACTTC. Encoded protein: CASSGGESAYEQYF.

This chain uses TRBV5-1 with TRBJ2-7; 10 bases line up with TRBD1. V shed 4 bases, J shed 6 bases, and the junction held 16 bases outside the gene matches. Germline V gene lookup returns CDR1 SGHRS and CDR2 YFSETQ. The CDR3 runs to 17 residues. The CDR3 DNA reads TGCGCCAGCAGCGTGCGCCCACGGGGGACAGGGGCGTTCGAGCAGTACTTC. Residues: CASSVRPRGTGAFEQYF.

The V and J genes are TRBV29-1 and TRBJ1-3, with D hard to call. Germline assignment: CDR1 SQVTM and CDR2 ANQGSEA. The V end was cut by 5 bases, the J end by 0 bases, with 8 bases between. This CDR3 contains 13 residues. The CDR3 DNA reads as TGCAGCGTTTTGGCAGACTCTGGAAACACCATATATTTT. It is translated as CSVLADSGNTIYF.

This clone appeared once. The CDR3 region has the DNA TGCGCCAGCAGCTTCTGGGGGCTCGTAGCAGATACGCAGTATTTT. This encodes CASSFWGLVADTQYF. The chain couples TRBV5-1 to TRBJ2-3, with a weak D call TRBD1 (6 bases). The CDR3 runs to 15 residues. Germline loops: CDR1 SGHRS, CDR2 YFSETQ. Trimming took off 2 bases at V and 4 bases at J, with 14 bases between the two ends. The whole variable domain, remainder taken from reference TRBV5-1 and TRBJ2-3, is KAGVTQTPRYLIKTRGQQVTLSCSPISGHRSVSWYQQTPGQGLQFLFEYFSETQRNKGNFPGRFSGRQFSNSRSEMNVSTLELGDSALYLCASSFWGLVADTQYFGPGTRLTVL.

This chain joins TRBV6-1 and TRBJ1-2, with D perhaps TRBD1 (6 bases). The germline V and J ends were trimmed by 10 bases and 6 bases, with 18 bases remaining between them. This CDR3 spans 13 amino acids. Germline CDR1 reads MNHNS; CDR2 reads SASEGT. The CDR3 DNA follows: TGTGCCACTAGCAGACAGGCGGAGGATGGCTACACCTTC. Amino acids: CATSRQAEDGYTF.

J is TRBJ2-2 and V is TRBV4-3; 8 nucleotides match TRBD1. This CDR3 has 15 amino acids. J lost 8 bases, V lost 0 bases, and 5 bases had no gene match. The germline gives CDR1 LGHNA, CDR2 YSLEER. Written as DNA, the CDR3 is TGCGCCAGCAGCCAAGATGGCAGGGGGCATGGGGAGCTGTTTTTT. This encodes CASSQDGRGHGELFF.

The chain joins TRBV7-9 to TRBJ2-1; 12 bases align to TRBD2. CDR3 length: 14 amino acids. CDR1 and CDR2 from the germline V gene are SEHNR and FQNEAQ (reference sequence). J lost 7 bases, V lost 5 bases, and 3 bases had no gene match. CDR3 sequence (DNA): TGTGCCAGCAGCCGACTAGCGGGGGTAAATGAGCAGTTCTTC. Amino acids: CASSRLAGVNEQFF.

The chain is built from TRBV28 and TRBJ1-5; tentatively, D is TRBD1 (6 bases). Trimming pared 3 bases from V and 1 base from J, leaving 13 bases between. The germline V gene has CDR1 MDHEN and CDR2 SYDVKM. CDR3 length: 16 residues. The CDR3 nucleotides read TGTGCCAGCAGTTTGCGGGGGGCGATGAGCAATCAGCCCCAGCATTTT. The encoded protein is CASSLRGAMSNQPQHF.

The V and J genes are TRBV14 and TRBJ1-1; 7 bases fit TRBD1. The ends lost 3 bases at V and 11 bases at J; junction bases unmatched: 9. The CDR3 sequence is 13 residues long. The germline V gene encodes CDR1 SGHDN and CDR2 FVKESK. In DNA, the CDR3 is TGTGCCAGCAGCCATACTGGGACAGATGGGGCTTTCTTT. Translating gives CASSHTGTDGAFF.

The chain couples TRBV2 to TRBJ1-5; D unresolved. V lost 6 bases to trimming and J lost 0 bases, with 9 bases between them. Germline V gene sequence: CDR1 SNHLY, CDR2 FYNNEI. The CDR3 totals 14 residues. CDR3 residues: CASRLPGSNQPQHF. The CDR3 DNA sequence: TGTGCCAGCAGGTTGCCGGGTAGCAATCAGCCCCAGCATTTT.

The J gene is TRBJ2-1, the V gene TRBV7-9, with 9 bases identical to TRBD2. Germline CDR1 and CDR2: SEHNR and FQNEAQ (reference sequence). The CDR3 contains 17 residues. V was clipped by 0 bases and J by 3 bases; unmatched bases: 6. CDR3 sequence reads: CASSLAPGLADYNEQFF. CDR3 in DNA: TGTGCCAGCAGCTTAGCGCCGGGACTAGCAGACTACAATGAGCAGTTCTTC.

This rearrangement joins TRBV9 to TRBJ2-1; tentatively, D is TRBD2 (6 bases). Trimming pared 5 bases from V and 0 bases from J, leaving 12 bases between. There are 15 residues in the CDR3. Germline V gives CDR1 SGDLS, CDR2 YYNGEE. This CDR3 is CASSGIGGSYNEQFF. The CDR3 DNA sequence: TGTGCCAGCAGTGGGATCGGGGGCTCCTACAATGAGCAGTTCTTC.

V usage is TRBV10-2 and J usage is TRBJ1-5; D gene unclear. The ends were cut back, 3 bases at V and 5 bases at J, with 11 bases in the middle. The CDR3 has 14 residues. CDR1 WSHSY and CDR2 SAAADI come from the germline V gene. CDR3 sequence (DNA): TGCGCCAGCAGTGAATCAAGCCCGGATCAGCCCCAGCATTTT. This encodes CASSESSPDQPQHF.